This TCR beta chain was identified in a study of graft-versus-host responses after intestinal transplantation. Whole-study context: Anti-thymocyte globulin served as induction for all recipients, who then took tacrolimus and steroids for around 3 years. Study-wide results and limits: Patients with graft-donor T cell macrochimerism had high graft-versus-host to host-versus-graft clonal ratios in allografts.

The method was immunoSEQ multiplex PCR; TCRdb's version includes in-frame clones alone and lacks a portion of them. The sample comprises nearly 4,500 clones, over 60% of which are singletons, and around 16% rests with the top ten. Intraepithelial lymphocytes and lamina propria lymphocytes were released through processing of graft tissue. This CDR3 has 13 amino acids. Trimming left V 6 bases short and J 5 bases short, with 12 bases between. Germline values: CDR1 SGHRS, CDR2 YFSETQ. Concerning this clone itself: Its target is not known.

This chain uses TRBV5-1 with TRBJ2-4; D possibly corresponds to TRBD2 (5 bases). The input for sequencing was ileum tissue, taken roughly 330 days after intestinal transplantation. This TCR was sampled from a human patient who received an intestinal transplant, so some T cells may come from the graft donor. The DNA of the CDR3 is TGCGCCAGCAACACGGGGTTCGAAAACATTCAGTACTTC. It codes for CASNTGFENIQYF.